The rows below give T cell receptor beta chains drawn from one sample of a study of CD8 T cells in ankylosing spondylitis. TCRdb re-analysed the 5' RACE reads in MiXCR, keeping a single row per CDR3 protein. The data hold hundreds of thousands of distinct CDR3 sequences, with about 20% observed a single time. The specimen was blood, either unsorted or a sorted T cell fraction (not recorded which). The receptor set was obtained from a male donor with ankylosing spondylitis or in good health (not recorded which). Each CDR3 is given with its conserved first and last residue. Clone size appears in some rows only: once, few, many, or a class for an expanded clone.

abundance | v_gene | CDR3aa
few | TRBV6-1 | CASSVTGTGASTDTQYF
- | TRBV11-2 | CASSVRESGTEAFF
few | TRBV6-1 | CASSIKTGAPSNQPQHF
few | TRBV20-1 | CSARVLAPSTDTQYF
few | TRBV5-1 | CASSSSGGKNNEQFF
few | TRBV20-1 | CSAPRTGGTEAFF
few | TRBV3-1 | CASSRRQGEGWGF
- | TRBV29-1 | CSVPGQVNTEAFF
many | TRBV6-1 | CASRSQGQATQYF
- | TRBV5-6 | CASSSQGLAGPDETQYF
few | TRBV12-3/TRBV12-4 | CASSPEGGQNQPQHF
many | TRBV20-1 | CSANDPSGQMGNQPQHF
few | TRBV10-3 | CATLPAGNSPLHF
few | TRBV7-8 | CASKLLPDTQYF
- | TRBV18 | CASSPLASGTNTGELFF
few | TRBV18 | CASSRETGGLNQPQHF
- | TRBV20-1 | CSASRRAGTDTQYF
- | TRBV20-1 | CSNRREGLTDTQYF
- | TRBV7-2 | CASSLGGITLITDTQYF
many | TRBV7-6 | CASSSNSGRAGETQYF
few | TRBV24-1 | CATSGSGRGADTQYF
- | TRBV5-1 | CASSLSRRNTDTQYF
many | TRBV20-1 | CSAITGTAGTAQFF
few | TRBV5-1 | CASQLAGGPGNEQFF
- | TRBV7-3 | CASSLTGEKYNEQFF
few | TRBV6-5 | CASIRLVPDTQYF
- | TRBV4-2 | CASSQEYLGDTQYF
- | TRBV28 | CASSPVGVSGNQPQHF
many | TRBV11-2 | CASSFRTSALFTDTQYF
few | TRBV18 | CASSPGLAGARADTQYF
- | TRBV5-1 | CASSPDPSTNTGELFF
many | TRBV15 | CATSHSPNQPQHF
many | TRBV29-1 | CSGGTVLQETQYF
few | TRBV6-1 | CASSEAGQRQPQHF
few | TRBV5-4 | CASSSRTGGLETQYF
few | TRBV5-6 | CASSSGRKNEQFF
- | TRBV6-1 | CASSEYGRSSDTQYF
few | TRBV28 | CASSTRISAFF
- | TRBV14 | CASSHATGTFRFEKLFF
- | TRBV2 | CASSGDRGSNQPQHF
many | TRBV6-5 | CASSTTSYGYTF
- | TRBV11-2 | CASSANGGLFF
many | TRBV3-1 | CASSKGFKETQYF
- | TRBV18 | CASSPSRGADTQYF
few | TRBV20-1 | CSARDGTDMNTEAFF
few | TRBV20-1 | CSARMTSGRWFSYNEQFF